This TCR beta chain was obtained from a study of cytomegalovirus exposure and HLA in healthy donors. Overall study: An early release of data contained approximately 85 million unique TCRs, which came from HLA-typed donors.

Study-level findings and limits: Among the most significant clusters, several appeared linked to common viral pathogens in a later analysis. TCR beta sequences reportedly predicted the HLA-A and HLA-B alleles of most subjects accurately.

Regarding this clone: What it binds is unknown.

PCR employed 60 Vbeta and 13 Jbeta primers. Libraries were prepared by immunoSEQ multiplex PCR; TCRdb keeps only in-frame clonotypes and omits some of them. The data show 100,000 to 150,000 clones, around 82% seen once. The sample consisted of PBMCs. This TCR derives from a female donor in good health and CMV-seronegative.

CDR3: CASSHGTSGTYEQYF. In DNA form, the CDR3 reads TGTGCCAGCAGCCATGGGACTAGCGGGACCTACGAGCAGTACTTC. J is TRBJ2-7 and V is TRBV4-2; 13 bases map to TRBD2. The germline V gene has CDR1 LGHNA and CDR2 YNFKEQ. This CDR3 spans 15 amino acids. After removal of 3 bases from V and 2 bases from J, the junction contained 1 base not matched to a gene.